A selection of T cell receptor beta chains follows, all from one sample in a study of CD8 T cells in ankylosing spondylitis. TCRdb called the 5' RACE reads again in MiXCR, with one record for every CDR3 protein. The sample has about 170,000 distinct CDR3 sequences, around 18% seen once. Sequenced input: blood, either unsorted or a sorted T cell fraction (not recorded which). Receptors originate from a male donor with ankylosing spondylitis or in good health (not recorded which). Both conserved end residues are part of each CDR3. A D gene is named only where the DNA matches it firmly. Only some rows state a clone size, as once, few, many or a class for expanded clones.

d_gene: NA; abundance: few; v_gene: TRBV5-1; j_gene: TRBJ2-5; CDR3aa: CASSSWEVRVETQYF; CDR3nt: TGCGCCAGCAGCTCCTGGGAGGTCAGGGTTGAGACCCAGTACTTC
d_gene: NA; abundance: few; v_gene: TRBV5-1; j_gene: TRBJ2-7; CDR3aa: CASSPPQSSYEQYF; CDR3nt: TGCGCCAGCAGCCCCCCACAGTCCTCCTACGAGCAGTACTTC
d_gene: NA; abundance: few; v_gene: TRBV10-3; j_gene: TRBJ1-5; CDR3aa: CAISESRTEQNQPQHF; CDR3nt: TGTGCCATCAGTGAGTCGAGGACGGAACAAAATCAGCCCCAGCATTTT
d_gene: NA; abundance: NA; v_gene: TRBV7-9; j_gene: TRBJ1-2; CDR3aa: CASSATGNYGYTF; CDR3nt: TGTGCCAGCAGCGCCACAGGGAACTATGGCTACACCTTC
d_gene: TRBD1; abundance: few; v_gene: TRBV2; j_gene: TRBJ1-2; CDR3aa: CASSETGGFGDGYTF; CDR3nt: TGTGCCAGCAGTGAGACAGGGGGCTTCGGGGATGGCTACACCTTC
d_gene: NA; abundance: few; v_gene: TRBV20-1; j_gene: TRBJ2-2; CDR3aa: CSARGRGRNTGELFF; CDR3nt: TGCAGTGCTAGAGGGCGGGGAAGGAACACCGGGGAGCTGTTTTTT
d_gene: NA; abundance: many; v_gene: TRBV7-6; j_gene: TRBJ1-1; CDR3aa: CASSLAEGQGNTEAFF; CDR3nt: TGTGCCAGCAGCTTAGCGGAGGGGCAAGGGAACACTGAAGCTTTCTTT
d_gene: TRBD2; abundance: many; v_gene: TRBV19; j_gene: TRBJ2-2; CDR3aa: CASSTRTSGAHGELFF; CDR3nt: TGTGCCAGTAGTACGCGGACTAGCGGGGCCCACGGGGAGCTGTTTTTT
d_gene: NA; abundance: few; v_gene: TRBV7-9; j_gene: TRBJ2-5; CDR3aa: CASSPTGTLLYF; CDR3nt: TGTGCCAGCAGTCCCACGGGGACCCTCCTGTACTTC
d_gene: NA; abundance: NA; v_gene: TRBV7-9; j_gene: TRBJ1-1; CDR3aa: CASTSAEWGEAFF; CDR3nt: TGTGCCAGCACCTCTGCGGAGTGGGGTGAAGCTTTCTTT
d_gene: NA; abundance: NA; v_gene: TRBV12-2; j_gene: TRBJ1-6; CDR3aa: CASPNDRVHNSPLHF; CDR3nt: TGTGCAAGTCCCAACGACAGGGTTCATAATTCACCCCTCCACTTT